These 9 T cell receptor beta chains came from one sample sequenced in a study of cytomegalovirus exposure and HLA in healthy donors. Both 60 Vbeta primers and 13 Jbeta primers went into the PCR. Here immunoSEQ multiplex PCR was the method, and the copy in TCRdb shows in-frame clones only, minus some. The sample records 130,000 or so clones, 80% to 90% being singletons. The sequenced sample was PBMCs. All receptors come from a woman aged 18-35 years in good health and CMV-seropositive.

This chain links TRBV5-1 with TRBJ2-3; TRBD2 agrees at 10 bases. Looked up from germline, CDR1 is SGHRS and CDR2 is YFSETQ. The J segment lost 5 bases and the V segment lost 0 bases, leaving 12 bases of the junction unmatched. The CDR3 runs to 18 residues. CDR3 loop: CASSLAPTSGGALDTQYF. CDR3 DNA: TGCGCCAGCAGCTTGGCCCCTACCAGCGGGGGGGCCCTAGATACGCAGTATTTT.

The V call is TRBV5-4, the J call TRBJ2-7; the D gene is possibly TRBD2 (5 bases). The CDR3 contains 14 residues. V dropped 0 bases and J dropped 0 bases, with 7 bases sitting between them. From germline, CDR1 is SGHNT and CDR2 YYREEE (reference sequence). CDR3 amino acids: CASSLGAGSYEQYF. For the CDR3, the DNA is TGTGCCAGCAGCTTGGGGGCGGGCTCCTACGAGCAGTACTTC. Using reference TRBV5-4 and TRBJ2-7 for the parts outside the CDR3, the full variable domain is ETGVTQSPTHLIKTRGQQVTLRCSSQSGHNTVSWYQQALGQGPQFIFQYYREEENGRGNFPPRFSGLQFPNYSSELNVNALELDDSALYLCASSLGAGSYEQYFGPGTRLTVT.

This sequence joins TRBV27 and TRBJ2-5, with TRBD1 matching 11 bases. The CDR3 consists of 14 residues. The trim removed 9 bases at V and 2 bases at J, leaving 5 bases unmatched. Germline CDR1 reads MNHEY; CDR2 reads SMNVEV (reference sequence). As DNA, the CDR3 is TGTGCCAGGGACAGGGACAGGGGGCAAGAGACCCAGTACTTC. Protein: CARDRDRGQETQYF.

The CDR3 reads CASSPGLVGEGGELFF. In nucleotides, the CDR3 is TGTGCCAGCAGTCCCGGACTTGTGGGAGAGGGCGGGGAGCTGTTTTTT. This chain links TRBV28 with TRBJ2-2, with a possible D match to TRBD2 (5 bases). With 5 bases removed from V and 7 bases from J, the gap between germline ends came to 20 bases. The CDR3 is 16 amino acids. Germline lookup yields CDR1 MDHEN and CDR2 SYDVKM. Filled out from reference TRBV28 and TRBJ2-2, the complete variable domain reads DVKVTQSSRYLVKRTGEKVFLECVQDMDHENMFWYRQDPGLGLRLIYFSYDVKMKEKGDIPEGYSVSREKKERFSLILESASTNQTSMYLCASSPGLVGEGGELFFGEGSRLTVL.

The CDR3: CASSTAGGDYGYTF. Written as DNA, the CDR3 is TGTGCCAGCAGTACCGCAGGGGGCGACTATGGCTACACCTTC. The chain links TRBV6-6 to TRBJ1-2; 8 bases align to TRBD1. The V and J ends lost 5 bases and 3 bases, in that order; junction bases with no gene match: 5. CDR1 and CDR2 (germline): MNHNY, SVGAGI (reference sequence). CDR3 size: 14 residues.

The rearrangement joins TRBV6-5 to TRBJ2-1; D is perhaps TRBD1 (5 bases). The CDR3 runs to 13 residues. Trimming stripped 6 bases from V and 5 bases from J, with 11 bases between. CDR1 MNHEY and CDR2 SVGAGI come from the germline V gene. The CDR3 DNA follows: TGTGCCAGCAGGCACCCAGGGAACAATGAGCAGTTCTTC. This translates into CASRHPGNNEQFF.

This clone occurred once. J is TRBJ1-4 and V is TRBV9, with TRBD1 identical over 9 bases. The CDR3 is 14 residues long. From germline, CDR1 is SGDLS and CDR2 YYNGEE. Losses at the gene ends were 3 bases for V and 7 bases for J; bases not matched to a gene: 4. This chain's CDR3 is CASSEQGAGEKLFF. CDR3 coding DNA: TGTGCCAGCAGCGAACAGGGGGCAGGTGAAAAACTGTTTTTT.

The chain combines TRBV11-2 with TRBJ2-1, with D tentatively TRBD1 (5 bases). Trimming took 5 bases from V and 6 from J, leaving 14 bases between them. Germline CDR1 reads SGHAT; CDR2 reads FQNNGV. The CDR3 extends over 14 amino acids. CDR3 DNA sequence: TGTGCCAGCAGCCCAAAAGGGGTGTTCAATGAGCAGTTCTTC. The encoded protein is CASSPKGVFNEQFF.

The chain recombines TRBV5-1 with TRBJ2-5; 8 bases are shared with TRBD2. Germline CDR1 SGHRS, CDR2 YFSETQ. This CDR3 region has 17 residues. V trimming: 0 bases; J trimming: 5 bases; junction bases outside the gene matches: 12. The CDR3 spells CASSLGAGGAALETQYF. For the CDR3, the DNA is TGCGCCAGCAGCTTGGGGGCCGGGGGGGCCGCACTCGAGACCCAGTACTTC.